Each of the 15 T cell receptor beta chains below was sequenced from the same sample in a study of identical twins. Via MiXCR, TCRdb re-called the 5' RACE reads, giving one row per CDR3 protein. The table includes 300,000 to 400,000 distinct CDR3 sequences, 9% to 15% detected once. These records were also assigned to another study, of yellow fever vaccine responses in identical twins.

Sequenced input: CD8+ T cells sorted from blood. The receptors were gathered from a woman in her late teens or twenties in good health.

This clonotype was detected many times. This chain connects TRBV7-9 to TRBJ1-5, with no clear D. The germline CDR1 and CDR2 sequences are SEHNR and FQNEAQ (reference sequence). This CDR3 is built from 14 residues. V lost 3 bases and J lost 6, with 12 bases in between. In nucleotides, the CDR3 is TGTGCCAGCAGCTTCTCCGAGGTTGGTCAGCCCCAGCATTTT. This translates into CASSFSEVGQPQHF.

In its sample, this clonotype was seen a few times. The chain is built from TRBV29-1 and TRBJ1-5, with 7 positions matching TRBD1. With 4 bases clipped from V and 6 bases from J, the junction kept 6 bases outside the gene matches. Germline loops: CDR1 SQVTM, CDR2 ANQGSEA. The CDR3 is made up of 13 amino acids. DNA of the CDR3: TGCAGCGTTGGCACAGGGGAGGCTCAGCCCCAGCATTTT. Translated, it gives CSVGTGEAQPQHF.

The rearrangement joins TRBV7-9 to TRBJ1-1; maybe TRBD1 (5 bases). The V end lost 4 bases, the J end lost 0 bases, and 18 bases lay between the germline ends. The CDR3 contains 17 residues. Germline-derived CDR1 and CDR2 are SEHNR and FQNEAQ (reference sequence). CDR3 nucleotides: TGTGCCAGCAGCTCCCTCCCGAGGGGCCGGATGAACACTGAAGCTTTCTTT. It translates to CASSSLPRGRMNTEAFF.

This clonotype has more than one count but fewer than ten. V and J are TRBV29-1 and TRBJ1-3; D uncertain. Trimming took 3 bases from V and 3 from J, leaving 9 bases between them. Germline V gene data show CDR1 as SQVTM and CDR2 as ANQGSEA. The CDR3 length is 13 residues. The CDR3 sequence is CSVDEGRGNTIYF. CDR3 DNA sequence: TGCAGCGTTGATGAGGGCCGTGGAAACACCATATATTTT.

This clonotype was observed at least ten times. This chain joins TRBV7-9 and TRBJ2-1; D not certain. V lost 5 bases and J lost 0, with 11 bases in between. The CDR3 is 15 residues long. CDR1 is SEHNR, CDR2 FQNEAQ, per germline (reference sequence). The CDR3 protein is CASSVAESSYNEQFF. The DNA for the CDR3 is TGTGCCAGCAGCGTCGCCGAGAGCTCCTACAATGAGCAGTTCTTC.

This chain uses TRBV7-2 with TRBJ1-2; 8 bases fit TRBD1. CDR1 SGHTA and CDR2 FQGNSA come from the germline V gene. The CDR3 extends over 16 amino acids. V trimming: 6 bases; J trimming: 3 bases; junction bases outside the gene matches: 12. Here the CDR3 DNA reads TGTGCCAGCAGTTCGTCGGACAGGGTGGGATACTATGGCTACACCTTC. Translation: CASSSSDRVGYYGYTF.

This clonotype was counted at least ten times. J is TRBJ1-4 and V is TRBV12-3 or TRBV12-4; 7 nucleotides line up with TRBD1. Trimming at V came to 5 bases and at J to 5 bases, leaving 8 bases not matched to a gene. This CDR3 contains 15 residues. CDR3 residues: CASSPLTGPNEKLFF. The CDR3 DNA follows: TGTGCCAGCAGTCCCCTGACAGGGCCAAATGAAAAACTGTTTTTT.

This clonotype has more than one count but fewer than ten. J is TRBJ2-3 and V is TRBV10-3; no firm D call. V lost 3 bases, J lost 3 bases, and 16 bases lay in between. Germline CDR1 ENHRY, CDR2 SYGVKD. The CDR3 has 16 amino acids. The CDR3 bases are TGTGCCATCAGTGAAGATTCTTTTTGGGAAACAGATACGCAGTATTTT. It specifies CAISEDSFWETDTQYF.

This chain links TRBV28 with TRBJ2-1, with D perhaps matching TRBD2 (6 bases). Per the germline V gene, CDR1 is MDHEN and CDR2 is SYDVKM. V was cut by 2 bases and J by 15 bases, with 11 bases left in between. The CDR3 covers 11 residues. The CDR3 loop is CASSLGTGVFF. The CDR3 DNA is TGTGCCAGCAGTTTAGGGACTGGCGTGTTCTTC. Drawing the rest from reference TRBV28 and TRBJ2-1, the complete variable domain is DVKVTQSSRYLVKRTGEKVFLECVQDMDHENMFWYRQDPGLGLRLIYFSYDVKMKEKGDIPEGYSVSREKKERFSLILESASTNQTSMYLCASSLGTGVFFGPGTRLTVL.

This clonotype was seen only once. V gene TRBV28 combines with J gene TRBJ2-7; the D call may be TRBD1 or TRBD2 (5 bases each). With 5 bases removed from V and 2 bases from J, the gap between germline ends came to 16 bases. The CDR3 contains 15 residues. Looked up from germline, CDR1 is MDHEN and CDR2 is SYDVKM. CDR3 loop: CASSVGERGAYEQYF. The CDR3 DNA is TGTGCCAGCAGTGTGGGAGAGAGAGGGGCCTACGAGCAGTACTTC.

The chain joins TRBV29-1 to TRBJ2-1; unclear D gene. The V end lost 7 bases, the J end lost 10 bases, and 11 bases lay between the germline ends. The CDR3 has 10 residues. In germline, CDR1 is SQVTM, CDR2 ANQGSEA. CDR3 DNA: TGCAGCGCCCTCGAACCCGAGCAGTTCTTC. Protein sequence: CSALEPEQFF.

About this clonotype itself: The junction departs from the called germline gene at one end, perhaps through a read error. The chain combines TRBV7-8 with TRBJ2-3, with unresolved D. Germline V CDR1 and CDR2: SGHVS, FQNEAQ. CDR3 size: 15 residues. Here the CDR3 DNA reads TGTGCCAGAAGCTTAGGGCGCAGTTACACAGATACGCAGTATTTT. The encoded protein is CARSLGRSYTDTQYF.

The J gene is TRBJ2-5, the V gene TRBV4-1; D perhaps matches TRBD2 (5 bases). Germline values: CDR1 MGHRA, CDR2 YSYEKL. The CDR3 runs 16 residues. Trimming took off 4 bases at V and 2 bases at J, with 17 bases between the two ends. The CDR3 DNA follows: TGCGCCAGCAGCCCGACGGCGGGTGTACCGCAAGAGACCCAGTACTTC. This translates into CASSPTAGVPQETQYF.

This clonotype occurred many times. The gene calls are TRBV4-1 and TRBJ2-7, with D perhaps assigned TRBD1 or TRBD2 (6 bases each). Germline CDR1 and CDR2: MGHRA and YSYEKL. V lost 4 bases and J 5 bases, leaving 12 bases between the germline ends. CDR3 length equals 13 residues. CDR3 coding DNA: TGCGCCAGCAGCCGTCAGAGGGGGGACGAGCAGTACGTC. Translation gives CASSRQRGDEQYV.

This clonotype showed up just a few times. The CDR3, as DNA: TGTGCCAGCAGCCGTCTTTGGGGACCCGCCGGGCCAGATACGCAGTATTTT. Its protein product is CASSRLWGPAGPDTQYF. The chain couples TRBV7-3 to TRBJ2-3; D might be TRBD1 or TRBD2, each matching 5 bases. Germline V CDR1 and CDR2: SGHTA, FQGTGA. Trimming shortened V by 5 bases and J by 4 bases, and 22 bases separated the two germline ends. The CDR3 has 17 amino acids.